This note documents a single T cell receptor (beta chain) sequence. This record comes from a study of OX40 agonist ivuxolimab in advanced cancers. Assay used: immunoSEQ multiplex PCR; TCRdb lists only in-frame clones, some missing. This table holds 25,000 to 30,000 clones, 80% to 85% found once. This clonotype was obtained from an adult with an advanced solid tumor such as melanoma, head and neck, liver or kidney cancer. The sequences come from CD4+ or CD8+ T cells sorted from blood, collected in a trial of the OX40 agonist ivuxolimab.

The CDR3 coding sequence is TGTGCCAGCAGTTTTACAGGAGGTCAGACTGAAGCTTTCTTT. Translating gives CASSFTGGQTEAFF. The rearrangement uses TRBV27 and TRBJ1-1; perhaps TRBD1 as D (5 bases). CDR1 and CDR2 from the germline V gene are MNHEY and SMNVEV (reference sequence). The CDR3 sequence is 14 residues long. Trimming cost V 3 bases and J 5 bases, with 13 bases left between them.